The rows below give T cell receptor beta chains drawn from one sample of a study of glioma-infiltrating T cells after dendritic cell vaccination. Sequencing was performed with immunoSEQ multiplex PCR; in TCRdb, only in-frame clones are kept and a portion is missing. Here the sample spans approximately 64,000 clones, roughly four fifths being singletons. The specimen comprised blood, sampled before dendritic cell vaccination. The receptors come from a human donor with glioblastoma. CDR3s leave out the opening cysteine and the closing phenylalanine or tryptophan.

v_call,j_call,cdr3_aa
TRBV11-2,TRBJ2-1,ASSSMAGAPYNEQF
TRBV7-7,TRBJ2-1,ASSVSRTNNEQF
TRBV6-1,TRBJ2-5,ASSEMTARQETQY
TRBV28,TRBJ1-6,ASTLNPGAHNSPLH
TRBV11-2,TRBJ1-6,ASSLVAGRTKPRSPLH
TRBV2,TRBJ2-7,ASSDDGRTVVSYEQY
TRBV19,TRBJ1-6,ASGVPLH
TRBV5-1,TRBJ2-3,ASSPSGGYADTQY
TRBV27,TRBJ2-1,ASSLSLTSGYNEQF
TRBV7-9,TRBJ1-1,ASSPGGNTEAF
TRBV2,TRBJ2-1,ASSDQAYNEQF
TRBV5-1,TRBJ2-5,ASTTPGTPQETQY
TRBV5-8,TRBJ1-1,ASSRRGPEAF
TRBV5-4,TRBJ2-5,ASSYQGGETQY
TRBV15,TRBJ2-5,ATSRDRGSPETQY
TRBV5-5,TRBJ2-1,ASSRLEGQGYNEQF
TRBV27,TRBJ2-1,ASSLFGAGGLMGNEQF
TRBV30,TRBJ1-3,AWSLGAGNTIY
TRBV15,TRBJ2-7,ATSRPTEEGQY
TRBV7-9,-,VLLGQSPRGYEQY
TRBV28,TRBJ2-5,ASSPQGIRETQY
TRBV12-5,TRBJ2-2,ASGLAAGGINTGELF
TRBV15,TRBJ1-1,ATSRGLRDTEAF
TRBV30,TRBJ1-6,AWRLGTGNNSPLH
TRBV30,TRBJ1-5,AWDQGSNQPQH
TRBV28,TRBJ1-3,ASSFMGVVRNTIY
TRBV15,TRBJ2-7,ATSRDGGAIEQY
TRBV14,TRBJ1-2,ASSQEVVGRGYT
TRBV11-3,TRBJ1-2,ASSATTGTVDGYT
TRBV18,TRBJ1-4,ASSTLKVPTNEKLF
TRBV6-1,TRBJ2-3,ASSEVRGSSTDTQY
TRBV5-4,TRBJ2-7,ASSLGSGEVYEQY
TRBV28,TRBJ2-7,ASSLSEGRSRYEQY
TRBV2,TRBJ1-1,ASRSNRGVVTEAF
TRBV29-1,TRBJ1-1,SVQIHTEAF
TRBV6-1,TRBJ1-5,ASTDRGDQPQH
TRBV5-8,TRBJ1-5,ASSDRVKGQPQH
TRBV6-5,TRBJ2-5,ASSYFGTVETQY
TRBV6-5,TRBJ2-6,ASMRSSGANVLT
TRBV7-2,TRBJ2-5,ASSLGRAQY
TRBV5-1,TRBJ1-3,ASSSQQGGVWGNTIY
TRBV6-5,TRBJ2-7,ASRREGWGEQY
TRBV11-2,TRBJ1-3,ASSLDATSGNTIY
TRBV29-1,TRBJ2-1,SVGGGYNEQF
TRBV28,TRBJ1-2,ASRPTGGNGYT
TRBV4-1,TRBJ1-2,ASSHAGTGLGYT
TRBV7-9,TRBJ1-4,ASSRGTGGEKLF
TRBV2,TRBJ2-3,ASTMLDRTTDTQY
TRBV5-6,TRBJ2-7,ASSDQPGQGAYEQY
TRBV29-1,TRBJ1-2,SSSRGEGNYGYT
TRBV11-3,TRBJ1-2,ASSQTDGYGYT
TRBV7-6,TRBJ2-1,ASSWQFRDSSNEQF
TRBV28,TRBJ2-1,ASRTGTSGDNEQF
TRBV5-1,TRBJ2-1,ASNSGRDRVNEQF
TRBV9,TRBJ1-5,ASSATGGGQPQH